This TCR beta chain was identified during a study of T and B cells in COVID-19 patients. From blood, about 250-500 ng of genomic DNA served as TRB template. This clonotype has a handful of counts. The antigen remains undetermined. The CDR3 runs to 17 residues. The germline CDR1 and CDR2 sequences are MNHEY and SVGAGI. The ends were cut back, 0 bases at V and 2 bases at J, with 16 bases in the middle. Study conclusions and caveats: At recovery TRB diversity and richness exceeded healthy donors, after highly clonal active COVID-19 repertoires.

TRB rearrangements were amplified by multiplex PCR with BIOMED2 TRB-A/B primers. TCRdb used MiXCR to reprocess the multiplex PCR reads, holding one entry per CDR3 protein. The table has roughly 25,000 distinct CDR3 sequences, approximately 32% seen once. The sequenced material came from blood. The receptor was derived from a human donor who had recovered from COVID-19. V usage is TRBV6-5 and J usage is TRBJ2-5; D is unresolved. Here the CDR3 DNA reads TGTGCCAGCAGTTACTCGATAGTGGGCAGGCTTCAAGAGACCCAGTACTTC. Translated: CASSYSIVGRLQETQYF.